These T cell receptor beta chains were read from a single sample in a study of T cell repertoires in cytomegalovirus infection. TCRdb re-derived calls from the reads in MiXCR, one entry per CDR3 protein. The sample yields some 480,000 distinct CDR3 sequences, 30% to 35% seen once. Their cognate antigens are unknown. The sequences come from cultured PBMCs, collected from culture after CMV antigen stimulation. Source of these receptors: a human donor in good health (CMV status not recorded). Some clones in this sample may be carry-over from other donors' samples. The CDR3 runs from the conserved cysteine through the conserved F or W. The D gene is left open where the match is weak. For some rows the clone size is stated as once, few or many, or as a class when expanded; others skip it.

V gene	clone size	J gene	D gene	CDR3 protein	CDR3 DNA
TRBV28	-	TRBJ2-2	-	CASSLVLGWSSPNTGELFF	TGTGCCAGCAGCCTAGTTCTGGGGTGGAGTAGCCCCAACACCGGGGAGCTGTTTTTT
TRBV29-1	-	TRBJ1-2	TRBD1	CSVDGGRGFYGYTF	TGCAGCGTTGATGGGGGCAGGGGGTTCTATGGCTACACCTTC
TRBV7-6	medium-sized	TRBJ2-3	-	CASSLYRADTQYF	TGTGCCAGCAGCCTCTACAGGGCGGATACGCAGTATTTT
TRBV24-1	-	TRBJ2-7	-	CATSDFYGGKGNEQYF	TGTGCCACCAGTGATTTTTACGGTGGAAAAGGGAACGAGCAGTACTTC
TRBV7-9	few	TRBJ1-1	-	CASSWGAGDLFTEAFF	TGTGCCAGCAGCTGGGGAGCAGGGGACCTGTTCACTGAAGCTTTCTTT
TRBV12-3/TRBV12-4	few	TRBJ2-2	-	CAVRPGTPTGELFF	TGTGCCGTAAGGCCCGGGACTCCAACCGGGGAGCTGTTTTTT
TRBV7-2	-	TRBJ2-3	TRBD1	CASSYGQGTSTDTQYF	TGTGCCAGCAGCTACGGACAGGGCACTAGTACAGATACGCAGTATTTT
TRBV19	-	TRBJ2-3	TRBD2	CASSISMASGTTDTQYF	TGTGCCAGTAGTATATCAATGGCTAGCGGAACCACAGATACGCAGTATTTT
TRBV19	-	TRBJ2-1	-	CASSFSSSYNEQFF	TGTGCCAGTAGTTTTTCCAGTTCCTACAATGAGCAGTTCTTC
TRBV7-2	-	TRBJ2-3	-	CASSSPIGTQYF	TGTGCCAGCAGCTCCCCCATAGGCACGCAGTATTTT
TRBV20-1	few	TRBJ2-5	TRBD2	CSAPDSGTQETQYF	TGCAGTGCCCCAGATAGCGGGACTCAAGAGACCCAGTACTTC
TRBV10-3	few	TRBJ2-5	-	CAIRGGNQETQYF	TGTGCCATCAGGGGCGGGAACCAAGAGACCCAGTACTTC
TRBV24-1	-	TRBJ2-1	TRBD2	CATSDRTSGSYNEQFF	TGTGCCACCAGTGATCGGACTAGCGGGAGCTACAATGAGCAGTTCTTC
TRBV20-1	few	TRBJ2-5	TRBD2	CSASPLAGGPISKETQYF	TGCAGTGCTAGCCCCCTAGCGGGAGGCCCAATCTCCAAAGAGACCCAGTACTTC
TRBV7-8	few	TRBJ2-5	-	CASSLGTSQETQYF	TGTGCCAGCAGCCTAGGGACATCCCAAGAGACCCAGTACTTC
TRBV5-1	-	TRBJ2-7	-	CASSSLEVYEQYF	TGCGCCAGCAGCTCCCTGGAGGTTTACGAGCAGTACTTC
TRBV18	-	TRBJ1-6	TRBD1	CASSPQQGVDSPLHF	TGTGCCAGCTCACCACAACAGGGGGTGGATTCACCCCTCCACTTT
TRBV9	-	TRBJ2-3	TRBD2	CASSVAVAGAGTDTQYF	TGTGCCAGCAGCGTAGCTGTTGCGGGAGCCGGCACAGATACGCAGTATTTT
TRBV29-1	-	TRBJ2-5	-	CSVEDPGAQETQYF	TGCAGCGTTGAAGACCCCGGGGCCCAAGAGACCCAGTACTTC
TRBV7-3	-	TRBJ2-1	-	CASSFEDRDNEQFF	TGTGCCAGCAGCTTCGAGGACAGAGACAATGAGCAGTTCTTC
TRBV10-3	-	TRBJ2-1	-	CATHHRRSDNEQFF	TGTGCCACCCATCACCGAAGGTCCGACAATGAGCAGTTCTTC
TRBV28	-	TRBJ2-2	-	CASSSSGDRTGELFF	TGTGCCAGCAGTTCCTCAGGGGACCGGACCGGGGAGCTGTTTTTT
TRBV5-4	few	TRBJ2-1	-	CASSLGSNPGDEQFF	TGTGCCAGCAGCTTGGGGAGTAACCCCGGCGATGAGCAGTTCTTC
TRBV6-5	few	TRBJ2-7	-	CASSYSGGGFYEQYF	TGTGCCAGCAGTTACTCAGGGGGAGGTTTCTACGAGCAGTACTTC
TRBV6-2/TRBV6-3	-	TRBJ1-2	-	CASRPGTGYGYTF	TGTGCCAGCAGACCTGGGACGGGCTATGGCTACACCTTC
TRBV7-2	many	TRBJ2-4	TRBD2	CASSLILLAGGMDKNIQYF	TGTGCCAGCAGCTTAATTTTATTAGCGGGGGGGATGGACAAAAACATTCAGTACTTC
TRBV7-2	few	TRBJ2-1	-	CASSLMSIEQFF	TGTGCCAGCAGCTTAATGTCGATTGAGCAGTTCTTC
TRBV5-4	-	TRBJ2-2	-	CASSKGGELFF	TGTGCCAGCAGCAAGGGCGGGGAGCTGTTTTTT